One and the same sample provided the 25 T cell receptor beta chains below, sequenced in a study of CD4 and CD8 cells across lung adenocarcinoma regions. TCRdb independently ran MiXCR on the PCR reads; one entry per CDR3 protein. The sample contains 25,000 to 30,000 distinct CDR3 sequences, 53% of which appear only once. The sequencing input was CD8+ T cells from the center of a lung tumor. These receptors were collected from a male donor with lung adenocarcinoma. The CD4 and CD8 labels of this study may be unreliable.

This clonotype showed up just once. The chain is built from TRBV10-3 and TRBJ2-4; D perhaps matches TRBD2 (6 bases). With the DNA end fitting TRBJ2-3 better, the J assignment may be wrong. The CDR3 is made up of 14 amino acids. CDR1 is ENHRY, CDR2 SYGVKD, per germline. CDR3 loop: CGVSGPGAENIQYF. The CDR3 DNA sequence: TGTGGCGTCTCGGGGCCGGGAGCTGAAAACATTCAGTATTTT.

This clonotype rates as medium-sized. This rearrangement joins TRBV6-1 to TRBJ2-1; TRBD1 agrees at 7 bases. V lost 10 bases to trimming and J lost 5 bases; unmatched junction nucleotides: 11. The CDR3 length is 14 residues. Germline V gives CDR1 MNHNS, CDR2 SASEGT. CDR3 protein: CATQGVGSDNEQFF. The CDR3 DNA reads TGTGCCACCCAGGGGGTTGGCAGCGACAATGAGCAGTTCTTC.

Remarks on this clonotype: A junction end diverges from the germline sequence, so it may reflect a read error. The V call is TRBV10-3, the J call TRBJ2-3; no definite D call. CDR1 ENHRY and CDR2 SYGVKD come from the germline V gene. The CDR3 loop spans 12 amino acids. The CDR3 DNA reads as TGTGCCATCAGGGGGTCCACAGATACGCAGTTTTTT. It translates to CAIRGSTDTQFF.

Only a few counts were recorded for this clonotype. This sequence joins TRBV11-2 and TRBJ2-4; TRBD2 matches at 11 bases. The assigned J gene may be wrong: the sequence end matches TRBJ2-7 better. The CDR3 is made up of 15 amino acids. From germline, CDR1 is SGHAT and CDR2 FQNNGV. The CDR3 reads CASSLDSGRANEQYF. CDR3 DNA: TGTGCCAGCAGCTTAGATAGCGGGAGGGCCAACGAGCAGTACTTC.

Worth noting for this clonotype: Mismatch with germline at one junction end may stem from a read error. CDR3 residues: CAGRGGRAPDTQYF. The CDR3 DNA reads TGTGCGGGGCGTGGGGGCCGAGCGCCAGATACGCAGTATTTC. The J gene is TRBJ2-3, the V gene TRBV10-3, with a possible D match to TRBD1 (6 bases). The CDR3 is 14 residues long. Germline CDR1 and CDR2: ENHRY and SYGVKD.

In its sample, this clonotype ranks as medium-sized. The chain carries TRBV6-1 and TRBJ2-1, with D tentatively TRBD1 or TRBD2 (5 bases each). This CDR3 spans 14 amino acids. V was pared by 10 bases and J by 0 bases, with 13 bases between. The germline CDR1 and CDR2 sequences are MNHNS and SASEGT. CDR3 coding DNA: TGTGCCACCGGGACGGCGAGCTCCTACAATGAGCAGTTCTTC. As protein: CATGTASSYNEQFF.

The V and J genes are TRBV27 and TRBJ2-3; D gene uncertain. CDR3 size: 14 residues. Germline CDR1 and CDR2: MNHEY and SMNVEV (reference sequence). As DNA, the CDR3 is TGTGCGGGCAGTGCGCGAGCTGGCCCAGATACGCAGTATTTT. Its protein is CAGSARAGPDTQYF.

With regard to this clonotype: An end of the junction does not agree with germline; a read error may underlie this. This chain connects TRBV10-3 to TRBJ2-4; 7 positions match TRBD2. The CDR3 consists of 14 residues. The germline gives CDR1 ENHRY, CDR2 SYGVKD. CDR3 in amino acids: CAIMERGATDIQYF. CDR3 DNA: TGTGCCATCATGGAGCGGGGTGCCACAGACATTCAGTATTTC.

The chain joins TRBV3-1 to TRBJ1-1; D is uncertain. The ends were cut back, 6 bases at V and 0 bases at J, with 8 bases in the middle. The CDR3 runs to 13 residues. The germline gives CDR1 LGHDT, CDR2 YNNKEL (reference sequence). The CDR3 region is CASRYGLNTEAFF. The DNA of the CDR3 is TGTGCCAGCAGGTACGGATTGAACACTGAAGCTTTCTTT.

The genes are TRBV24-1 and TRBJ2-5; TRBD2 might be the D (7 bases). Trimming shortened V by 12 bases and J by 3 bases, and 22 bases separated the two germline ends. This CDR3 contains 15 residues. Germline V gene sequence: CDR1 KGHDR, CDR2 SFDVKD. This CDR3 is CAAGGGGGDKETQYF. The CDR3 nucleotides read TGTGCCGCCGGTGGCGGGGGCGGGGACAAAGAGACCCAGTACTTC.

The chain couples TRBV6-1 to TRBJ2-7; D not certain. Germline V lookup: CDR1 MNHNS, CDR2 SASEGT. CDR3 length: 12 amino acids. The ends were cut back, 5 bases at V and 1 base at J, with 6 bases in the middle. CDR3 residues: CASSLVSYEQYF. The CDR3 bases are TGTGCCAGCAGTCTCGTTTCCTACGAGCAGTACTTC.

The chain couples TRBV5-1 to TRBJ2-7; 9 bases are a match to TRBD2. Germline CDR1 SGHRS, CDR2 YFSETQ. The CDR3 is 15 residues long. The trim removed 6 bases at V and 3 bases at J, leaving 10 bases unmatched. CDR3 protein: CASTLWLAGVYEQYF. The DNA of the CDR3 is TGCGCCAGCACACTATGGTTAGCGGGAGTCTACGAGCAGTACTTC.

This chain links TRBV6-1 with TRBJ2-3; D not certain. Trimming left V 0 bases short and J 10 bases short, with 14 bases between. Germline CDR1 reads MNHNS; CDR2 reads SASEGT. The CDR3 covers 14 residues. The CDR3 here is CASSEAVSTEAQYF. In nucleotides, the CDR3 is TGTGCCAGCAGTGAAGCCGTGAGTACAGAGGCGCAGTATTTT.

This clonotype is termed medium-sized. The chain is built from TRBV6-1 and TRBJ1-2, with D unclear. V was trimmed by 5 bases and J by 8 bases, leaving 6 bases between them. Germline CDR1 is MNHNS and CDR2 is SASEGT. This CDR3 spans 10 amino acids. This CDR3 is CASSRSGYTF. The CDR3 DNA follows: TGTGCCAGCAGTCGGAGCGGCTACACCTTC.

The chain employs TRBV10-3 and TRBJ2-1; maybe TRBD1 (6 bases). The DNA end is more similar to TRBJ2-3, so the J call may be wrong. Germline V gene sequence: CDR1 ENHRY, CDR2 SYGVKD. This CDR3 has 15 residues. The CDR3 reads CAGGPGVGDKDTQYF. The CDR3 DNA follows: TGTGCCGGGGGCCCAGGGGTCGGGGACAAAGATACGCAGTATTTT.

The genes are TRBV12-3 or TRBV12-4 and TRBJ2-1; TRBD2 aligns across 7 bases. The J call may be wrong; the DNA end is better matched by TRBJ2-5. The CDR3 is 14 residues long. CDR3 protein: CASKGLGGMVTQYF. Written as DNA, the CDR3 is TGTGCCAGCAAGGGGTTGGGGGGGATGGTGACCCAGTACTTC.

This chain links TRBV6-1 with TRBJ2-3; 8 nucleotides agree with TRBD2. There are 14 residues in the CDR3. CDR1 and CDR2 from the germline V gene are MNHNS and SASEGT. CDR3 sequence (DNA): TGTGCGGGCAGCCTAGCGGGTGACCAAGAGACGCAGTATTTT. Protein: CAGSLAGDQETQYF.

The chain couples TRBV6-1 to TRBJ2-1; no reliable D call. The V end lost 7 bases, the J end lost 0 bases, and 13 bases lay between the germline ends. The germline V gene has CDR1 MNHNS and CDR2 SASEGT. This CDR3 region has 15 residues. CDR3: CASNSPPSSYNEQFF. For the CDR3, the DNA is TGTGCCAGCAATAGCCCACCCAGCTCCTACAATGAGCAGTTCTTC.

As regards this clonotype: An end of the junction does not agree with germline; a read error may underlie this. The V call is TRBV6-1, the J call TRBJ2-3; D is perhaps TRBD1 (5 bases). The length of the CDR3 is 16 residues. Germline CDR1 is MNHNS and CDR2 is SASEGT. This CDR3 is CASSEAGIGVKNTQYF. In nucleotides, the CDR3 is TGTGCCAGCAGTGAAGCGGGGATAGGGGTCAAAAATACGCAGTATTTC.

Comment on this clonotype: Relative to the germline gene, one junction end is altered; a read error may explain this. The chain carries TRBV6-1 and TRBJ2-4, with D unresolved. The length of the CDR3 is 15 residues. The germline V gene has CDR1 MNHNS and CDR2 SASEGT. The CDR3 DNA is TGTGGCAGCGCCCCCGGGCTGTGGGCCATAGACATTCAGTATTTC. It encodes CGSAPGLWAIDIQYF.

In its sample, this clonotype was seen once. The chain couples TRBV10-1 to TRBJ2-4; D is unclear. This CDR3 is built from 14 residues. Germline V gene sequence: CDR1 WNHNN, CDR2 SYGVQD (reference sequence). Trimming pared 2 bases from V and 13 bases from J, leaving 18 bases between. CDR3 nucleotides: TGCGCCAGCAGTGAGCTGCAAGCCACAGATACGCAGTACTTC. Residues: CASSELQATDTQYF.

A few counts support this clonotype. This rearrangement joins TRBV27 to TRBJ2-7; perhaps TRBD1 as D (6 bases). Trimming stripped 3 bases from V and 3 bases from J, with 12 bases between. The CDR3 contains 14 residues. Germline V lookup: CDR1 MNHEY, CDR2 SMNVEV (reference sequence). Written as DNA, the CDR3 is TGTGCCAGCAGTTTCGGCAGGGGACACTACGAGCAGTACTTC. It specifies CASSFGRGHYEQYF.

In this sample, this clonotype turned up many times. J is TRBJ2-3 and V is TRBV20-1, with D perhaps TRBD1 (6 bases). The germline V gene has CDR1 DFQATT and CDR2 SNEGSKA (reference sequence). The germline V and J ends were trimmed by 4 bases and 8 bases, with 16 bases remaining between them. CDR3 length: 13 residues. CDR3 nucleotides: TGCAGTGCTACAGACAGGAGAATCGGTACGCAGTATTTT. It yields the protein CSATDRRIGTQYF.

The chain has TRBV6-1 and TRBJ1-4, with 8 bases matching TRBD1. The CDR3 runs 17 residues. Unmatched junction bases numbered 14, after V lost 6 bases and J lost 5 bases. Germline-derived CDR1 and CDR2 are MNHNS and SASEGT. The CDR3 spells CASSARNLDRANEKLFF. CDR3 coding DNA: TGTGCCAGCAGCGCTAGAAACTTGGACAGGGCAAATGAAAAACTGTTTTTT.

This clonotype has a count of ten or more. This chain joins TRBV6-1 and TRBJ2-1, with 7 nucleotides matching TRBD1. The DNA end lines up better with TRBJ2-7; the J call may be wrong. The CDR3 spans 14 residues. CDR1 is MNHNS, CDR2 SASEGT, per germline. The CDR3: CASRPPGQSYEQYF. The DNA of the CDR3 is TGTGCCAGCAGGCCCCCGGGACAGTCCTACGAGCAGTACTTC.